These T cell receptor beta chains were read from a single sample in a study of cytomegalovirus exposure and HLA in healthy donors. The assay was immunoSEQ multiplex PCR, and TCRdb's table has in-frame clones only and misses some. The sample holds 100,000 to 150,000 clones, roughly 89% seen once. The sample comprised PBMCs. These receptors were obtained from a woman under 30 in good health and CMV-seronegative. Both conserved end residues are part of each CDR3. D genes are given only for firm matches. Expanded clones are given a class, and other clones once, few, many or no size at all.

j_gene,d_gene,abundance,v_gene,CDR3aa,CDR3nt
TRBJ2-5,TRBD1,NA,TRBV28,CASRGTGEETQYF,TGTGCCAGCAGAGGGACAGGGGAAGAGACCCAGTACTTC
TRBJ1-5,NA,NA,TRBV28,CASSLKGARERQPQHF,TGTGCCAGCAGTTTAAAGGGAGCGAGGGAAAGGCAGCCCCAGCATTTT
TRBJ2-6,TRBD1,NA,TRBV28,CATRGRSGANVLTF,TGTGCCACCAGGGGGCGTTCTGGGGCCAACGTCCTGACTTTC
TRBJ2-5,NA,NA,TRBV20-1,CSASLWETQYF,TGCAGTGCTAGTCTATGGGAGACCCAGTACTTC
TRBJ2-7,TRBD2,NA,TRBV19,CASRLAHTRGDYEQYF,TGTGCCAGTAGGCTGGCACACACCCGGGGGGACTACGAGCAGTACTTC
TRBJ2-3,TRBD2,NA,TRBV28,CASSPHSGSVDTQYF,TGTGCCAGCAGTCCCCATAGCGGGAGTGTGGATACGCAGTATTTT
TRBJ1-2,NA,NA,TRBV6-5,CASSYSYGGGYTF,TGTGCCAGCAGTTACTCTTACGGAGGGGGCTACACCTTC
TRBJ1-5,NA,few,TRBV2,CASSLDWDSYQPQHF,TGTGCCAGCAGCCTCGATTGGGACTCTTATCAGCCCCAGCATTTT
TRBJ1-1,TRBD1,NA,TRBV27,CASSRQAGGADTEAFF,TGTGCCAGCAGCCGCCAAGCAGGGGGCGCGGACACTGAAGCTTTCTTT
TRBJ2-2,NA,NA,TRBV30,CAWSARVAGELFF,TGTGCCTGGAGTGCTCGAGTCGCCGGGGAGCTGTTTTTT
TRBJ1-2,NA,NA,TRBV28,CASSLLGGQLNYGYTF,TGTGCCAGCAGTTTATTAGGTGGACAGCTGAACTATGGCTACACCTTC
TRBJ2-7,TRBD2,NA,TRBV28,CASRTGTSGLEQYF,TGTGCCAGTAGAACCGGGACTAGCGGGCTCGAGCAGTACTTC
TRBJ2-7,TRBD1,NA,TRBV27,CASSLEGTGGYEQYF,TGTGCCAGCAGTTTAGAAGGGACAGGAGGCTACGAGCAGTACTTC
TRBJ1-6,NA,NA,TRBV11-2,CASSVDSGDYSPLHF,TGTGCCAGCAGCGTAGACAGTGGTGATTATTCACCCCTCCACTTT
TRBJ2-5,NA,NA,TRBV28,CASSSQGRETQYF,TGTGCCAGCAGTTCACAGGGTAGAGAGACCCAGTACTTC
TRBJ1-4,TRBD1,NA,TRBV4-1,CASSQTQGEGEKLFF,TGCGCCAGCAGCCAGACACAGGGGGAGGGTGAAAAACTGTTTTTT
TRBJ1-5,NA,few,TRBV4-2,CASSHLLTGEAQPQHF,TGTGCCAGCAGCCATCTCCTCACGGGGGAGGCTCAGCCCCAGCATTTT
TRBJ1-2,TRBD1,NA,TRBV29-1,CSARAQGDYGYTF,TGCAGCGCCAGAGCCCAGGGGGACTATGGCTACACCTTC
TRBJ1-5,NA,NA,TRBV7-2,CASSLGTGILNQPQHF,TGTGCCAGCAGCTTAGGTACAGGGATCCTAAATCAGCCCCAGCATTTT
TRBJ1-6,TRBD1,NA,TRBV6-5,CASSAGGGGSPLHF,TGTGCCAGCAGCGCAGGGGGCGGCGGGTCACCCCTCCACTTT
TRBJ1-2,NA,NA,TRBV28,CASSLLGSFNYGYTF,TGTGCCAGCAGTTTATTGGGCAGCTTTAACTATGGCTACACCTTC
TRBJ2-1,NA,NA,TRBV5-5,CASSPGGGGRPFGEQFF,TGTGCCAGCAGCCCAGGGGGAGGCGGGAGGCCCTTTGGTGAGCAGTTCTTC
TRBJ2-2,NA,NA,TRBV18,CASSRARVLVTGELFF,TGTGCCAGCTCACGTGCCCGTGTACTAGTAACCGGGGAGCTGTTTTTT
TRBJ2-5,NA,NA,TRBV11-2,CASSFTGSQETQYF,TGTGCCAGCAGCTTTACAGGCTCTCAAGAGACCCAGTACTTC
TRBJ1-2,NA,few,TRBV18,CASSPPGLVYGYTF,TGTGCCAGCTCACCACCGGGACTGGTCTATGGCTACACCTTC
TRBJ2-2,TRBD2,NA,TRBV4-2,CASSRGLAGNTGELFF,TGTGCCAGCAGCCGAGGACTAGCGGGGAACACCGGGGAGCTGTTTTTT
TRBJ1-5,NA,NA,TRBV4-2,CASSQDGTNNQPQHF,TGTGCCAGCAGCCAAGACGGGACAAACAATCAGCCCCAGCATTTT
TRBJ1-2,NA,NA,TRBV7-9,CASSLVREGGYTF,TGTGCCAGCAGCTTGGTGAGAGAGGGAGGCTACACCTTC
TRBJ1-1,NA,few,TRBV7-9,CASSAYSNTEAFF,TGTGCCAGCAGCGCCTACAGTAACACTGAAGCTTTCTTT
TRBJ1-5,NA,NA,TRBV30,CAWSMGRTRPNSNQPQHF,TGTGCCTGGAGTATGGGGAGAACCCGCCCCAATAGCAATCAGCCCCAGCATTTT
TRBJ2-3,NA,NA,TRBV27,CASSTAVDTQYF,TGTGCCAGCAGCACCGCAGTTGATACGCAGTATTTT
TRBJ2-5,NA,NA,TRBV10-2,CASSEKGAGQETQYF,TGCGCCAGCAGTGAGAAGGGGGCGGGGCAAGAGACCCAGTACTTC
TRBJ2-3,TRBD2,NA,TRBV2,CASSGLESSDTQYF,TGTGCCAGCAGCGGACTAGAGTCGTCAGATACGCAGTATTTT
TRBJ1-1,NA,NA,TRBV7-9,CASSFIQNTEAFF,TGTGCCAGCAGCTTTATACAGAACACTGAAGCTTTCTTT
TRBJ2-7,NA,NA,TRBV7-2,CASSLAPSSYEQYF,TGTGCCAGCAGCTTAGCCCCCAGCTCCTACGAGCAGTACTTC
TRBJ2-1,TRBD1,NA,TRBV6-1,CASSGTGAAINEQFF,TGTGCCAGCAGCGGGACAGGGGCTGCTATCAATGAGCAGTTCTTC
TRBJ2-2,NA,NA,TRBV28,CASSSDVRGTGELFF,TGTGCCAGCAGTTCGGACGTCCGGGGCACCGGGGAGCTGTTTTTT
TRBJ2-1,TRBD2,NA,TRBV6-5,CASSLFLGALAGGLFF,TGTGCCAGCAGTTTGTTTTTGGGAGCCCTAGCGGGGGGTCTGTTCTTC
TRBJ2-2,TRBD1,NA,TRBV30,CAWSTGDSGELFF,TGTGCCTGGTCGACAGGGGATTCCGGGGAGCTGTTTTTT